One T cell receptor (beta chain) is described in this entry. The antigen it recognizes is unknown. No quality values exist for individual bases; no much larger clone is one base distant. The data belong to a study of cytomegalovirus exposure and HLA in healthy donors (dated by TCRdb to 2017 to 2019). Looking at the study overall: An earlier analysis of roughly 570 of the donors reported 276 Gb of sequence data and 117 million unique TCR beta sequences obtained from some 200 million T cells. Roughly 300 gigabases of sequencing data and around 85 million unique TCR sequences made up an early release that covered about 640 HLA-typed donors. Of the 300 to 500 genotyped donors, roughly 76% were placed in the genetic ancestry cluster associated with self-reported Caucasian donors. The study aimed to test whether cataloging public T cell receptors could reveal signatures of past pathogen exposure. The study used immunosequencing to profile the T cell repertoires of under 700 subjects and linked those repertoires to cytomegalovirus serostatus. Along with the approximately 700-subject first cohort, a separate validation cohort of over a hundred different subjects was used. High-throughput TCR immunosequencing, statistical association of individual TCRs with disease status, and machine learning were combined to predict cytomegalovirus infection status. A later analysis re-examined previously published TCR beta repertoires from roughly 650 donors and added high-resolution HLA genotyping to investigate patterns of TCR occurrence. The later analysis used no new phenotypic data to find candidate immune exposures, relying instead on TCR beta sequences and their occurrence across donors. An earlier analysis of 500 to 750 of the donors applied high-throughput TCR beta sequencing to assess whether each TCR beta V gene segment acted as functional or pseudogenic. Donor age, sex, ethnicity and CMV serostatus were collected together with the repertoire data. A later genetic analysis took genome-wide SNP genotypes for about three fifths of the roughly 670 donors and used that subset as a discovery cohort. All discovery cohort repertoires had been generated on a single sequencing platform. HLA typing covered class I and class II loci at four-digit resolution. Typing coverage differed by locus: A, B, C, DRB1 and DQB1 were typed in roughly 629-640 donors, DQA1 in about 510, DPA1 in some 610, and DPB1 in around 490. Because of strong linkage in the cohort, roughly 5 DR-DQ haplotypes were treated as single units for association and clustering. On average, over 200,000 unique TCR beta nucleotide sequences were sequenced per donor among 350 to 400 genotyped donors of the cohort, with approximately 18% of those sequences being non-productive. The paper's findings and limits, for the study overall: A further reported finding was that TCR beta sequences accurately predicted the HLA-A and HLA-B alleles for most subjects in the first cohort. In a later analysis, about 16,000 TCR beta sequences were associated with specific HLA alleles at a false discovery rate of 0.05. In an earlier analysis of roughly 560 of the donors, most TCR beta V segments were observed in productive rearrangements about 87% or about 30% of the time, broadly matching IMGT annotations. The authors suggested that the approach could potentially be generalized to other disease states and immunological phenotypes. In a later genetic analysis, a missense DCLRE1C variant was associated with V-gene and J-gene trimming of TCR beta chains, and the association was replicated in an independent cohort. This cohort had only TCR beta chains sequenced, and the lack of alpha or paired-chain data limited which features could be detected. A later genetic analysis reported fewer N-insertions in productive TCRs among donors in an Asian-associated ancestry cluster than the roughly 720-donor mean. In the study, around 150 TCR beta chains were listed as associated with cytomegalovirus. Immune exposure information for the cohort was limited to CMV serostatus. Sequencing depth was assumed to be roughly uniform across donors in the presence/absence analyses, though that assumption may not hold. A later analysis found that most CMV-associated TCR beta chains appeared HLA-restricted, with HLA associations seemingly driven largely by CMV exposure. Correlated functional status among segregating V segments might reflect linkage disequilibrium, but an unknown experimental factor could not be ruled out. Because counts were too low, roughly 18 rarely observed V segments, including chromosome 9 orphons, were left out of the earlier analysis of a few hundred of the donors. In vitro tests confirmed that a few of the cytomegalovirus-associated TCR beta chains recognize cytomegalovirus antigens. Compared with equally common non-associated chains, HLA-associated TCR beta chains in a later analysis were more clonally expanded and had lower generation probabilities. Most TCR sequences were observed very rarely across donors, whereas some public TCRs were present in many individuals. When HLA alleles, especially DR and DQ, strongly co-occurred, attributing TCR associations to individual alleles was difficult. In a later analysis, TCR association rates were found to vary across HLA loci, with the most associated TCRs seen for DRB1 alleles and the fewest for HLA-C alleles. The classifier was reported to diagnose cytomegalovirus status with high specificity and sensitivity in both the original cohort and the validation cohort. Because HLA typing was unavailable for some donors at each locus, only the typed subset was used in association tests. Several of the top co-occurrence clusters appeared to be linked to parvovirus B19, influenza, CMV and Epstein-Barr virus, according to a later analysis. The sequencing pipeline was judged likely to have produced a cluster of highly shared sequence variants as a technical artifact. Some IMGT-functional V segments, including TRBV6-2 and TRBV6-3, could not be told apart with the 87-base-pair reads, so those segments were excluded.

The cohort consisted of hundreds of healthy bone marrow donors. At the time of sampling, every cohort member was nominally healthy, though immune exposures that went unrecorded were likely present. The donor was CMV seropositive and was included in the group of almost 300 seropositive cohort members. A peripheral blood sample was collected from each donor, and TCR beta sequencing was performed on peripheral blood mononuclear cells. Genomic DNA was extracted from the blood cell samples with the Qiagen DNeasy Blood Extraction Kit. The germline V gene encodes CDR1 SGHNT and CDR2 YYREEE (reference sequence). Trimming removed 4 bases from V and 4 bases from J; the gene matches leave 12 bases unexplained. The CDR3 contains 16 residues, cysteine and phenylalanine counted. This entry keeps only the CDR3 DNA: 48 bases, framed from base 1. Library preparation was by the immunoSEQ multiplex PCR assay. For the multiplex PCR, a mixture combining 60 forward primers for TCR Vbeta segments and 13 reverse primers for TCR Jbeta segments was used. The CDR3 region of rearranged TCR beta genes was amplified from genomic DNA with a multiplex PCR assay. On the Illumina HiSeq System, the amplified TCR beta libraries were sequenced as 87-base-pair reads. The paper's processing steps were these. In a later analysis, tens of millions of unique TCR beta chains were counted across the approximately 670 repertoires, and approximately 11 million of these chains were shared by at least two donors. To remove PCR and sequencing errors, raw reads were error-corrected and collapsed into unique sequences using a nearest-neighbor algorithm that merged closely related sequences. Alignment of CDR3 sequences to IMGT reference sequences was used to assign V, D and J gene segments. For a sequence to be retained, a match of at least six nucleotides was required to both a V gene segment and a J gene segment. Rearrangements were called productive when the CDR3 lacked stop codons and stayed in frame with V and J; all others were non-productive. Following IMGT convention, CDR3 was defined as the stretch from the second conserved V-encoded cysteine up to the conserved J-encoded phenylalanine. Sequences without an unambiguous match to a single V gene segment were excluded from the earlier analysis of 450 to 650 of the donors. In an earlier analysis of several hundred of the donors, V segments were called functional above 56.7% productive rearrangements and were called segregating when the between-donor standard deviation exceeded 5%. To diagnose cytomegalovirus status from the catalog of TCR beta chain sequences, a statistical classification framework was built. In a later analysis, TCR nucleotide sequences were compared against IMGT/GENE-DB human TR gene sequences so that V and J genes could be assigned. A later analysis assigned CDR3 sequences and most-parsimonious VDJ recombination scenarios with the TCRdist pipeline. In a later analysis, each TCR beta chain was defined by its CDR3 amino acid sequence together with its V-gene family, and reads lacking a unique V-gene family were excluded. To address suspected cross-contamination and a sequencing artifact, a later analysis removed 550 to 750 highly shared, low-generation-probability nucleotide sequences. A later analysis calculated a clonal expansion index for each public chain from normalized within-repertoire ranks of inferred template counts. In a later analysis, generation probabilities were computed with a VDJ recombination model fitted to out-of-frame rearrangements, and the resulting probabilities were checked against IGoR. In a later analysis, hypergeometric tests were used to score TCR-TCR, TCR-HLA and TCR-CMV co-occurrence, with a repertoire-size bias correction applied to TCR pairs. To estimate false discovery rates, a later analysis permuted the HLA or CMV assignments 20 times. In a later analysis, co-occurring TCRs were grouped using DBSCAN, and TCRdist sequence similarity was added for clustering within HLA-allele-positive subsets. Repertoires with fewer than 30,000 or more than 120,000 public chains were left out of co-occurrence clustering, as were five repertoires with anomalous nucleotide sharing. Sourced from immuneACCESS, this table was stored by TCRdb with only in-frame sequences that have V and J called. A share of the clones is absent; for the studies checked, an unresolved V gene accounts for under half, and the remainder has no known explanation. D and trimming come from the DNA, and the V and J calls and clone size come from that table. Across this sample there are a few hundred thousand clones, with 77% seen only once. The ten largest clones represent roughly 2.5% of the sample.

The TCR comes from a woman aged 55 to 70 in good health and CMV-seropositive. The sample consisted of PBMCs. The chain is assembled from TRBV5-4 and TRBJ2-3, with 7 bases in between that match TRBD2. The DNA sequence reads TGTGCCAGCAGCGCCGAACTAGCGTTTGGTGCAGATACGCAGTATTTT. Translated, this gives CASSAELAFGADTQYF.